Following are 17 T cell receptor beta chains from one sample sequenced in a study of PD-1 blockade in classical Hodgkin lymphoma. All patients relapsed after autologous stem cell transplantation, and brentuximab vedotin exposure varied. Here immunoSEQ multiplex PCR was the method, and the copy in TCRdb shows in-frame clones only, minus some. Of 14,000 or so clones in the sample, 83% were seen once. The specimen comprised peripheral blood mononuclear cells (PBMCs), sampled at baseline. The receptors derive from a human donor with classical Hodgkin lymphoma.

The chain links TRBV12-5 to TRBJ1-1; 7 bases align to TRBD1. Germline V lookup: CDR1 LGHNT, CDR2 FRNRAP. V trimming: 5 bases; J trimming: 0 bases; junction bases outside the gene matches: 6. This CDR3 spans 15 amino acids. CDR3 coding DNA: TGTGCTAGTGGTGGACAAGGGGGCCTGAACACTGAAGCTTTCTTT. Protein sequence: CASGGQGGLNTEAFF. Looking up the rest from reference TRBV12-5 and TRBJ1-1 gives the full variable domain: DARVTQTPRHKVTEMGQEVTMRCQPILGHNTVFWYRQTMMQGLELLAYFRNRAPLDDSGMPKDRFSAEMPDATLATLKIQPSEPRDSAVYFCASGGQGGLNTEAFFGQGTRLTVV.

CDR3 DNA: TGTGCCAGCAGCTTAGTTGACAGAAGTAAAGCTTTCTTT. Amino acids: CASSLVDRSKAFF. V usage is TRBV7-9 and J usage is TRBJ1-1; a weak D match, TRBD1 (5 bases). Germline V gives CDR1 SEHNR, CDR2 FQNEAQ (reference sequence). The germline V and J ends were trimmed by 1 base and 9 bases, with 12 bases remaining between them. The CDR3 consists of 13 residues.

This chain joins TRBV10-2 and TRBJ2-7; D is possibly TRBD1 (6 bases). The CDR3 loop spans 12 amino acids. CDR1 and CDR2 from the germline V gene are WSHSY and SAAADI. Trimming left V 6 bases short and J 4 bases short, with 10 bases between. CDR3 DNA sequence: TGCGCCAGCAGCAGTACAGGGTACGAGCAGTACTTC. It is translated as CASSSTGYEQYF.

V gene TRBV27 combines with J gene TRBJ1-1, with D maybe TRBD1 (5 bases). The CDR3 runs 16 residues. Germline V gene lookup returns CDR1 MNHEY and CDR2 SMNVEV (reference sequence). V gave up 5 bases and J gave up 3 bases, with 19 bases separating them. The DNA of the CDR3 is TGTGCCAGCAGTCCCGGGGACGCGCAAGGGGACACTGAAGCTTTCTTT. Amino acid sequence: CASSPGDAQGDTEAFF.

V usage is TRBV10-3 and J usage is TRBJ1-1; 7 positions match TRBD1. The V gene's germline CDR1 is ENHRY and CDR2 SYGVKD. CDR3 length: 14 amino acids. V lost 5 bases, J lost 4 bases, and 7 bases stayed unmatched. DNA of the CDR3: TGTGCCATCAGTCCCACAGGGGAAGGCACTGAAGCTTTCTTT. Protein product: CAISPTGEGTEAFF.

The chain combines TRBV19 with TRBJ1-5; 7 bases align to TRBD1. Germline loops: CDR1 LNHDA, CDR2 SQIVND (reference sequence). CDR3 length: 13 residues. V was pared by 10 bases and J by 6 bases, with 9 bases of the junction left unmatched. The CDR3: CAISKGASQPQHF. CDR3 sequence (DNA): TGTGCCATCTCAAAGGGGGCGAGTCAGCCCCAGCATTTT.

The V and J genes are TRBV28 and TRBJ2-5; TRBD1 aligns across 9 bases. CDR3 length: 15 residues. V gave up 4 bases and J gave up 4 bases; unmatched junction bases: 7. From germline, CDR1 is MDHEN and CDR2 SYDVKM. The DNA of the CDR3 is TGTGCCAGCAGTTCGGGACAGGGAATCGCAGAGACCCAGTACTTC. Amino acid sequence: CASSSGQGIAETQYF.

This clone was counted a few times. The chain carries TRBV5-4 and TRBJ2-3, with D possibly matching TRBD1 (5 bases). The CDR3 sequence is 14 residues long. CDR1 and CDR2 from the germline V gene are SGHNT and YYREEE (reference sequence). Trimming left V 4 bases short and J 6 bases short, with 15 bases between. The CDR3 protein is CASSRGYGMDTQYF. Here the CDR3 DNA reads TGTGCCAGCAGCAGGGGCTATGGGATGGATACGCAGTATTTT.

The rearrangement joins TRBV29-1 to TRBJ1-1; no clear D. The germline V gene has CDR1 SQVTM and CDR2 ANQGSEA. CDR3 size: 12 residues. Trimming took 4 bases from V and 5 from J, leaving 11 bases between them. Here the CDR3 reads CSVAGGRTEAFF. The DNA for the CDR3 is TGCAGCGTTGCAGGCGGTCGGACTGAAGCTTTCTTT. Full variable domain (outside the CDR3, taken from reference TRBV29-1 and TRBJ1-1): SAVISQKPSRDICQRGTSLTIQCQVDSQVTMMFWYRQQPGQSLTLIATANQGSEATYESGFVIDKFPISRPNLTFSTLTVSNMSPEDSSIYLCSVAGGRTEAFFGQGTRLTVV.

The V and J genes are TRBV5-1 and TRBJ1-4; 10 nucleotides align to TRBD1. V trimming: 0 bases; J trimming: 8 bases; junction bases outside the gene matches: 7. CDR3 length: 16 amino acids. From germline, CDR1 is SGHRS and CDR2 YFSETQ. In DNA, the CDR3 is TGCGCCAGCAGCTTGGGCAACCTGGACAGGGGGGAAAAACTGTTTTTT. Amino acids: CASSLGNLDRGEKLFF.

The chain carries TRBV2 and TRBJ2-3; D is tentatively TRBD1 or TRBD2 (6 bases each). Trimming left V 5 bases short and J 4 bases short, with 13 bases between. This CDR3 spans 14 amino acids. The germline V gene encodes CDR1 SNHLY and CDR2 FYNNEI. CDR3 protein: CASSIGGMADTQYF. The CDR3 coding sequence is TGTGCCAGCAGTATAGGGGGGATGGCAGATACGCAGTATTTT.

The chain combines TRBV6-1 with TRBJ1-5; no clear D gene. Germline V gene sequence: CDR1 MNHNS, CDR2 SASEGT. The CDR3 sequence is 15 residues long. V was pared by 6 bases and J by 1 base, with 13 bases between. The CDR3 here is CASRVGLSSNQPQHF. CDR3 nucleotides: TGTGCCAGCAGAGTAGGACTTTCCAGCAATCAGCCCCAGCATTTT.

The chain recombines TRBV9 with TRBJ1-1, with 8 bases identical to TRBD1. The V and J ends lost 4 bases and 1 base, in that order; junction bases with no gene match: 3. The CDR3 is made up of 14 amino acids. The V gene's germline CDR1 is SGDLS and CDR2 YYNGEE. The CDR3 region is CASSKDRANTEAFF. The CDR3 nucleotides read TGTGCCAGCAGCAAGGACAGGGCGAACACTGAAGCTTTCTTT. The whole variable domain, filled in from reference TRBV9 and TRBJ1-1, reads DSGVTQTPKHLITATGQRVTLRCSPRSGDLSVYWYQQSLDQGLQFLIQYYNGEERAKGNILERFSAQQFPDLHSELNLSSLELGDSALYFCASSKDRANTEAFFGQGTRLTVV.

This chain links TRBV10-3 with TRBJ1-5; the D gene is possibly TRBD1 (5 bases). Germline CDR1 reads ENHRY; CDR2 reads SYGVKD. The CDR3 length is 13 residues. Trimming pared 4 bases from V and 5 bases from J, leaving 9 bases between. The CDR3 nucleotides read TGTGCCATCAGTGCGGGGGATTATCAGCCCCAGCATTTT. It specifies CAISAGDYQPQHF.

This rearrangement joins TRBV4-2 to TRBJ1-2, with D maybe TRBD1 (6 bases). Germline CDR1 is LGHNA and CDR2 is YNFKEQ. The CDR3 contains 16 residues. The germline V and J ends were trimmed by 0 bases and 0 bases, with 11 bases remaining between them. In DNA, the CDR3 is TGTGCCAGCAGCCAAGATTCCAGGGGCGCTAACTATGGCTACACCTTC. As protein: CASSQDSRGANYGYTF.

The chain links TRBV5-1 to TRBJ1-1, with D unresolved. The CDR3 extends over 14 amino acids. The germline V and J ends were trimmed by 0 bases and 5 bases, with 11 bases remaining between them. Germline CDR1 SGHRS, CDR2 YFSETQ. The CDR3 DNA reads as TGCGCCAGCAGCTTGGAACGCCTCCGAACTGAAGCTTTCTTT. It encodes CASSLERLRTEAFF.

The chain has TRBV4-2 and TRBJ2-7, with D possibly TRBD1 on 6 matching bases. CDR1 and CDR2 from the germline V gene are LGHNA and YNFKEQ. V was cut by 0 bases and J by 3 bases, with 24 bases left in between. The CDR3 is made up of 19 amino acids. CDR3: CASSQDPQNSGTRGYEQYF. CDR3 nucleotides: TGTGCCAGCAGCCAAGATCCCCAGAACTCCGGGACAAGGGGCTACGAGCAGTACTTC.